This passage covers 9 T cell receptor beta chains from one sample sequenced in a study of blood T cells in healthy people across ages. It was with a sample-barcoded 5' primer and a J-beta primer mix that a second PCR of about 7 to 12 cycles was run. TCRdb reprocessed the 5' RACE reads via MiXCR and lists one record per CDR3 protein. The repertoire consists of 1.5 million to 2 million distinct CDR3 sequences, with about two fifths occurring once and the leading ten covering under 30%. The sample was blood. Receptors were obtained from a human donor in good health.

The chain links TRBV12-3 or TRBV12-4 to TRBJ2-5; 10 bases are shared with TRBD1. The length of the CDR3 is 15 residues. Trimming removed 6 bases from V and 3 bases from J; junction bases left unmatched: 7. The CDR3 region is CASRRKTGGEETQYF. DNA of the CDR3: TGTGCCAGCAGGAGAAAGACAGGGGGCGAAGAGACCCAGTACTTC.

This chain uses TRBV12-3 or TRBV12-4 with TRBJ2-4; D is perhaps TRBD1 (6 bases). The J call could be wrong; TRBJ2-7 is a better fit for the DNA end. This CDR3 contains 13 residues. The CDR3 DNA reads as TGTGCCAGCAGCCCGGGGACATCTCTCGAGCAGTACTTC. Its translation is CASSPGTSLEQYF.

In its sample, this clonotype was seen many times. V gene TRBV18 combines with J gene TRBJ2-3; weak D call: TRBD1 (5 bases). CDR3 length equals 12 residues. Germline lookup yields CDR1 KGHSH and CDR2 LQKENI. V lost 7 bases and J lost 9, with 14 bases in between. CDR3 residues: CASFQGEATQYF. The CDR3 DNA sequence: TGTGCCAGCTTCCAAGGGGAAGCGACGCAGTATTTT. Supplemented by reference TRBV18 and TRBJ2-3, the full variable domain reads NAGVMQNPRHLVRRRGQEARLRCSPMKGHSHVYWYRQLPEEGLKFMVYLQKENIIDESGMPKERFSAEFPKEGPSILRIQQVVRGDSAAYFCASFQGEATQYFGPGTRLTVL.

The V call is TRBV20-1, the J call TRBJ2-1, with TRBD2 as a possible D gene (5 bases). Per germline, CDR1 DFQATT and CDR2 SNEGSKA (reference sequence). The length of the CDR3 is 13 residues. The V end was cut by 6 bases, the J end by 9 bases, with 18 bases between. CDR3 sequence: CSALGAALGEQFF. The CDR3 region has the DNA TGCAGTGCCCTAGGAGCGGCCCTGGGTGAGCAGTTCTTC.

The table lists this clonotype with a count of one. At one of its ends the junction is not consistent with the germline gene, which may arise from a read error. The chain couples TRBV7-2 to TRBJ2-5, with D perhaps TRBD1 or TRBD2 (6 bases each). The tail of the sequence fits TRBJ2-7 better, so the J call may be wrong. This CDR3 has 13 amino acids. Germline loops: CDR1 SGHTA, CDR2 FQGNSA. The CDR3 here is CVSSLDGGGEQYF. The DNA of the CDR3 is TGTGTCAGCAGCTTAGATGGAGGGGGCGAGCAGTACTTC.

This clonotype was counted a few times. The V and J genes are TRBV12-3 or TRBV12-4 and TRBJ2-1, with D possibly TRBD1 on 6 matching bases. V gave up 2 bases and J gave up 9 bases, with 14 bases separating them. The CDR3 totals 14 residues. The DNA for the CDR3 is TGTGCCAGCAGTTTAATTGGGGGCAGTCTTGAGCAGTTCTTC. Translating gives CASSLIGGSLEQFF.

The V gene is TRBV28, the J gene TRBJ2-3; 9 bases are a match to TRBD2. Germline-derived CDR1 and CDR2 are MDHEN and SYDVKM. The CDR3 totals 16 residues. V was pared by 3 bases and J by 1 base, with 5 bases of the junction left unmatched. CDR3 DNA sequence: TGTGCCAGCAGTTTCTCCATAGCGGGGGGCACAGATACGCAGTATTTT. It codes for CASSFSIAGGTDTQYF.

The table lists this clonotype with a few counts. V is TRBV20-1 and J is TRBJ2-7, with a tentative D call TRBD2 (7 bases). The CDR3 totals 13 residues. Germline V gives CDR1 DFQATT, CDR2 SNEGSKA (reference sequence). V was clipped by 1 base and J by 4 bases, with 11 bases between them. CDR3 in amino acids: CSARGEGGYEQYF. CDR3 in DNA: TGCAGTGCTAGAGGGGAGGGGGGATACGAGCAGTACTTC.

In its sample, this clonotype was seen a few times. The rearrangement joins TRBV7-2 to TRBJ2-3, with 10 bases identical to TRBD2. The CDR3 consists of 16 residues. Germline trimming cut 5 bases from V and 4 bases from J; bases unmatched to any gene: 9. The germline V gene has CDR1 SGHTA and CDR2 FQGNSA. The CDR3: CASSVSGGARADTQYF. The CDR3 nucleotides are TGTGCCAGCAGCGTGAGCGGGGGGGCCCGCGCAGATACGCAGTATTTT.